These T cell receptor beta chains were read from a single sample in a study of blood T cell repertoires in COVID-19. Data came from immunoSEQ multiplex PCR; TCRdb stores just in-frame clones and leaves some out. The sample consists of tens of thousands of clones, roughly nine tenths of them appearing once. The sequenced material came from peripheral blood. The receptors were sampled from a human donor in a cohort sampled during active COVID-19. Both conserved end residues are part of each CDR3. A D gene is named only where the DNA matches it firmly. Some rows mark clone size as missing; the rest say once, few, many or name a class of expanded clone.

TRBV18,.,TRBJ2-3,.,TGTGCCAGCTCTCCTTCCCAGGGGCAGGCAGATACGCAGTATTTT,CASSPSQGQADTQYF
TRBV7-7,.,TRBJ2-5,.,TGTGCCAGCAGCTTAGCCCGGGGGTCTCGGGAGACCCAGTACTTC,CASSLARGSRETQYF
TRBV29-1,TRBD2,TRBJ2-5,.,TGCAGCACCATTGACAGCGGGGGCTCGGAGACCCAGTACTTC,CSTIDSGGSETQYF
TRBV19,.,TRBJ1-1,.,TGTGCCAGTAGAACTTGGGAGCAGATCCCAGCGGACACTGAAGCTTTCTTT,CASRTWEQIPADTEAFF
TRBV28,.,TRBJ2-1,.,TGTGCCAGCGGGGCCGACTACAATGAGCAGTTCTTC,CASGADYNEQFF
TRBV6-2/TRBV6-3,.,TRBJ2-5,.,TGTGCCAGCAGTTACGGCGGGGCGGGGACCCAGTACTTC,CASSYGGAGTQYF
TRBV3-1/TRBV3-2,TRBD2,TRBJ2-5,.,TGTGCCAGCAGCGGATTAGCGGGGCAAGAGACCCAGTACTTC,CASSGLAGQETQYF
TRBV7-9,TRBD1,TRBJ1-4,.,TGTGCCAGCAGTCTAGGGGGACAGCTTAATGAAAAACTGTTTTTT,CASSLGGQLNEKLFF
TRBV6-4,.,TRBJ2-1,.,TGTGCCAGCAGTGTACGGACTGGCAATGAGCAGTTCTTC,CASSVRTGNEQFF
TRBV29-1,TRBD2,TRBJ2-5,.,TGCAGCGTTAGGACTAGCGGCCAAGAGACCCAGTACTTC,CSVRTSGQETQYF
TRBV12-3/TRBV12-4,.,TRBJ2-1,.,TGTGCCAGCAGTTTAGGGCTAGGTCCCGAGCAGTTCTTC,CASSLGLGPEQFF
TRBV7-9,.,TRBJ1-2,.,TGTGCCAGCAGCGGGGAGGGGGGTAACTATGGCTACACCTTC,CASSGEGGNYGYTF
TRBV18,.,TRBJ2-1,.,TGTGCCAGCTCACCTTCAATCCGGGACAACAATGAGCAGTTCTTC,CASSPSIRDNNEQFF
TRBV7-9,.,TRBJ1-4,.,TGTGCCAGCAGCCCCCCCCCAGGAGGAGAAAAACTGTTTTTT,CASSPPPGGEKLFF
TRBV5-1,.,TRBJ1-4,.,TGCGCCAGCAGCTTGGCTAGGGGAGGCTTCGAAACTAATGAAAAACTGTTTTTT,CASSLARGGFETNEKLFF
TRBV12-3/TRBV12-4,.,TRBJ1-2,.,TGTGCCAGCAGCTCAGGGGCGGCCTATGGCTACACCTTC,CASSSGAAYGYTF
TRBV7-8,.,TRBJ2-1,few,TGTGCCAGCAGCTTAGCGCTAGGACAGTCTTTCTCCTACAATGAGCAGTTCTTC,CASSLALGQSFSYNEQFF